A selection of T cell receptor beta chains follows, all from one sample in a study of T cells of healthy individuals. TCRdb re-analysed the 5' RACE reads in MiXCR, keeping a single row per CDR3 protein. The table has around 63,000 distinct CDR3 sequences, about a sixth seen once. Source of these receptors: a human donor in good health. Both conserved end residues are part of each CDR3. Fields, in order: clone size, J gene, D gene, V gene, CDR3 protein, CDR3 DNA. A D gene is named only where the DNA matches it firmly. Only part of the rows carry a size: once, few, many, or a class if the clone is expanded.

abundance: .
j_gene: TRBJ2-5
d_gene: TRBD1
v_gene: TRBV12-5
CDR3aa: CASGDRVGETQYF
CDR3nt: TGTGCTAGTGGCGACAGGGTAGGGGAGACCCAGTACTTC

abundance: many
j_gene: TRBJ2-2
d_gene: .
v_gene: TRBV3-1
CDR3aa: CASRPRDSPGELFF
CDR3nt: TGTGCCAGCAGGCCCCGGGACTCCCCCGGGGAGCTGTTTTTT

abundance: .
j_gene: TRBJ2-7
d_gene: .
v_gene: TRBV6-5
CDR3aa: CASSYSKVSAHSEQYF
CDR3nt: TGTGCCAGCAGTTACTCGAAGGTCTCAGCTCATTCAGAGCAGTACTTC

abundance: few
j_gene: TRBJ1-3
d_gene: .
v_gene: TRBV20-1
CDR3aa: CSAVSSGNTIYF
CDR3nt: TGCAGTGCTGTTAGCTCTGGAAACACCATATATTTT

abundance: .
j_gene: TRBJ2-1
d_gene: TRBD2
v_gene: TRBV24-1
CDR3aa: CATGTSGSNEQFF
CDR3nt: TGTGCCACTGGGACTAGCGGGAGTAATGAGCAGTTCTTC

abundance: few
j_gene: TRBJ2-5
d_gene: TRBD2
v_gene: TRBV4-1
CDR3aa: CASSQGSSGSRRETQYF
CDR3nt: TGCGCCAGCAGCCAAGGGTCTAGCGGGAGTCGAAGAGAGACCCAGTACTTC

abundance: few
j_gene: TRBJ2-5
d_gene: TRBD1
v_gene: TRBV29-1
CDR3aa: CSVAGGTQETQYF
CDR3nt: TGCAGCGTTGCAGGGGGAACCCAAGAGACCCAGTACTTC

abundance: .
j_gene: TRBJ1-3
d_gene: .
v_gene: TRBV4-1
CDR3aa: CASSQVRGRPGNTIYF
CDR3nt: TGCGCCAGCAGCCAAGTCCGGGGGAGGCCTGGAAACACCATATATTTT

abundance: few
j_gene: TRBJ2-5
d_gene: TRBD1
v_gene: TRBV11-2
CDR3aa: CASSTLARGPQETQYF
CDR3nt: TGTGCCAGCAGCACCCTCGCCAGGGGGCCACAAGAGACCCAGTACTTC

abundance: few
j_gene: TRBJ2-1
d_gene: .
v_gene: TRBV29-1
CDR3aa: CSVPLKGDNEQFF
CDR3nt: TGCAGCGTTCCTCTAAAAGGGGACAATGAGCAGTTCTTC

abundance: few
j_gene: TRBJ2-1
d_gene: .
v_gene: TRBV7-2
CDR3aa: CASSLDQGLYNEQFF
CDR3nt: TGTGCCAGCAGCTTAGACCAGGGACTTTACAATGAGCAGTTCTTC

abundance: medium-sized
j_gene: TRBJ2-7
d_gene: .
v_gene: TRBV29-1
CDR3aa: CSVLYGPGSEQYF
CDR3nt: TGCAGCGTTCTTTACGGGCCGGGCAGCGAGCAGTACTTC

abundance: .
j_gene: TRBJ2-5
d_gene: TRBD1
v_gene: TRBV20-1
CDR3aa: CSARGGRGRRETQYF
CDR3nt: TGCAGTGCTAGAGGGGGCAGGGGGCGGAGGGAGACCCAGTACTTC

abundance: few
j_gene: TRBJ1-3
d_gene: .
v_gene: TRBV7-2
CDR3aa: CASRRGGNTIYF
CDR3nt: TGTGCCAGCAGGAGGGGTGGAAACACCATATATTTT

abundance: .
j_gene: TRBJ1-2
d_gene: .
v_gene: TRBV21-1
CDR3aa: CASSKARQGADYGYTF
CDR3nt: TGTGCCAGCAGCAAAGCCAGACAGGGGGCGGACTATGGCTACACCTTC

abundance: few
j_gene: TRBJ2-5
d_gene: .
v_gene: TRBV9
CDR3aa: CASSEFPQETQYF
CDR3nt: TGTGCCAGCAGCGAATTTCCGCAAGAGACCCAGTACTTC

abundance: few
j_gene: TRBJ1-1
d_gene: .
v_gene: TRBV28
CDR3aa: CASSRPVSLGDEAFF
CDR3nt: TGTGCCAGCAGCCGGCCAGTTTCATTAGGGGACGAAGCTTTCTTT

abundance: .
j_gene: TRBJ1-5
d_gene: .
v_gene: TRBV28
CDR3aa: CASSGRGRGNQPQHF
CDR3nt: TGTGCCAGCAGTGGCAGGGGAAGGGGCAATCAGCCCCAGCATTTT

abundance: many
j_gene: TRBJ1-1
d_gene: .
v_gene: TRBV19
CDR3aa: CASSIGVSEAFF
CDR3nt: TGTGCCAGTAGTATAGGAGTATCTGAAGCTTTCTTT

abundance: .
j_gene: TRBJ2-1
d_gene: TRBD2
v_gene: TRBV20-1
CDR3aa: CSARELAASSYNEQFF
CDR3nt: TGCAGTGCTAGAGAACTAGCGGCCAGCTCCTACAATGAGCAGTTCTTC

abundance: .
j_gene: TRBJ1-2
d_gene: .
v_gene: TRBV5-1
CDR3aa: CASSLDGTYGYTF
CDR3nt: TGCGCCAGCAGCTTGGACGGTACCTATGGCTACACCTTC

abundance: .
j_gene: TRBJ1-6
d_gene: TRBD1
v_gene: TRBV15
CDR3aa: CATSRDRGGSSPLHF
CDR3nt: TGTGCCACCAGCAGAGATAGAGGGGGCAGTTCACCCCTCCACTTT

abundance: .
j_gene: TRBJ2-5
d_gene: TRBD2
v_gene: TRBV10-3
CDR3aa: CAISGLAGGPEGETQYF
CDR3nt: TGTGCCATCAGTGGCCTAGCGGGGGGTCCTGAGGGAGAGACCCAGTACTTC

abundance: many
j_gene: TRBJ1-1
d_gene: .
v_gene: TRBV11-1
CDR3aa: CASSLSSRGRGTEAFF
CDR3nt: TGTGCCAGCAGCTTGTCATCTCGGGGCAGGGGCACTGAAGCTTTCTTT

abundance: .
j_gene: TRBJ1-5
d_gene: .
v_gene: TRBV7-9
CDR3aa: CASSAGDTFNQPQHF
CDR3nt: TGTGCCAGCAGCGCAGGGGACACCTTCAATCAGCCCCAGCATTTT

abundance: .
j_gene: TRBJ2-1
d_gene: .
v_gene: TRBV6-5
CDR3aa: CASSPPQGYEQFF
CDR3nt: TGTGCCAGCAGTCCCCCGCAGGGGTATGAGCAGTTCTTC

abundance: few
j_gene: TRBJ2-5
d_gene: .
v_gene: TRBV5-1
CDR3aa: CASSLATGVLETQYF
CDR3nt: TGCGCCAGCAGCTTGGCTACGGGAGTCTTAGAGACCCAGTACTTC

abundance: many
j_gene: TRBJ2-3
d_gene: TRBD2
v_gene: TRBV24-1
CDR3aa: CATSAGTMGGLADTQYF
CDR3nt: TGTGCCACCAGTGCAGGGACTATGGGAGGGCTGGCAGATACGCAGTATTTT

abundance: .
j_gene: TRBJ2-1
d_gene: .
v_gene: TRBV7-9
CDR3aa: CASSLESSYNEQFF
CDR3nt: TGTGCCAGCAGCTTAGAGAGCTCCTACAATGAGCAGTTCTTC

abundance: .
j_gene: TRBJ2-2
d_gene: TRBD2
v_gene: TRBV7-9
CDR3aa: CASSSGLAHTGELFF
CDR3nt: TGTGCCAGCAGCTCGGGACTAGCGCACACCGGGGAGCTGTTTTTT

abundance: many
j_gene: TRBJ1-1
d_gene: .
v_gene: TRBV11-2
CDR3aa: CASSVTDYTEAFF
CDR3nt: TGTGCCAGCAGCGTGACGGATTACACTGAAGCTTTCTTT

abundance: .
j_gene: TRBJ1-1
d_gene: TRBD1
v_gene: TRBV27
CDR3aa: CAAQGGTEAFF
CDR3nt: TGTGCCGCCCAGGGGGGTACTGAAGCTTTCTTT

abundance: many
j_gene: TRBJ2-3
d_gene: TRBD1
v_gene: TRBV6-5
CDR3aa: CASSYSTGGPDTQYF
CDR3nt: TGTGCCAGCAGTTACTCGACAGGGGGCCCAGATACGCAGTATTTT

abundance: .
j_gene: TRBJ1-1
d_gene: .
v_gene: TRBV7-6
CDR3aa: CASSPIANTEAFF
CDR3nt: TGTGCCAGCAGCCCAATCGCGAACACTGAAGCTTTCTTT

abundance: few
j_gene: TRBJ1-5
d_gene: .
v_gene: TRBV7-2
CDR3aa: CASSPEGFNQPQHF
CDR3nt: TGTGCCAGCAGCCCAGAAGGTTTTAATCAGCCCCAGCATTTT

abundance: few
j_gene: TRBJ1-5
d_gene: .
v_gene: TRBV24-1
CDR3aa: CATSDADSYSNQPQHF
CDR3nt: TGTGCCACCAGTGATGCTGACAGCTATAGCAATCAGCCCCAGCATTTT

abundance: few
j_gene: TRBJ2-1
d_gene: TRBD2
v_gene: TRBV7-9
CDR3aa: CASSFMSGRSVNEQFF
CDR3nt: TGTGCCAGCAGCTTTATGAGCGGGAGATCGGTGAATGAGCAGTTCTTC

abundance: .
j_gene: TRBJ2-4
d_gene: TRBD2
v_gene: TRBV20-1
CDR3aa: CSAGRGAKNIQYF
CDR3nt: TGCAGTGCCGGGAGGGGAGCCAAAAACATTCAGTACTTC

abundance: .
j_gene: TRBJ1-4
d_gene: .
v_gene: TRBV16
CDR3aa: CASSQGEKLFF
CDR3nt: TGTGCCAGCAGCCAAGGTGAAAAACTGTTTTTT

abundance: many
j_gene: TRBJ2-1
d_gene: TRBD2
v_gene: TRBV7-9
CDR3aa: CASSTQTSGMLTYNEQFF
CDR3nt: TGTGCCAGCAGCACTCAGACTAGCGGGATGCTAACCTACAATGAGCAGTTCTTC

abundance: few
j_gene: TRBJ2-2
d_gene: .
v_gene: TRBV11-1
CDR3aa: CASSLSWGATGTNTGELFF
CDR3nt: TGTGCCAGCAGCTTATCATGGGGAGCAACAGGAACGAACACCGGGGAGCTGTTTTTT

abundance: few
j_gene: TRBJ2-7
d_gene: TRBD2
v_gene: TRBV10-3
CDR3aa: CAISDAGTSIYEQYF
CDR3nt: TGTGCCATCAGTGACGCCGGGACTAGCATTTACGAGCAGTACTTC

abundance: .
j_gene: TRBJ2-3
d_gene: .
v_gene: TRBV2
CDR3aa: CASSRDSRRTDTQYF
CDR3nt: TGTGCCAGCTCCCGGGACTCAAGGAGGACAGATACGCAGTATTTT

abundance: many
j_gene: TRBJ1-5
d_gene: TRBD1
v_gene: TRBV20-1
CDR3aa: CSASQTGPVNQPQHF
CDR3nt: TGCAGTGCTTCTCAGACAGGGCCCGTAAATCAGCCCCAGCATTTT

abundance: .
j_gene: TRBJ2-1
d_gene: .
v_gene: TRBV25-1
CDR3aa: CASSALDYNEQFF
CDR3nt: TGTGCCAGCAGTGCCCTAGATTACAATGAGCAGTTCTTC

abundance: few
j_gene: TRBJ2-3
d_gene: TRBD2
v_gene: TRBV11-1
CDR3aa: CASSLSERGGSDTQYF
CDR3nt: TGTGCCAGCAGCTTGTCCGAACGGGGGGGCTCAGATACGCAGTATTTT